This T cell receptor beta chain derives from a study of CD8+ T cells in alopecia areata. Study-level background: Grafting placed skin from approximately 6-12-month-old C3H/HeJ donors with spontaneous alopecia onto roughly 7-10-week-old female C3H/HeJ mice.

Cutaneous lymph nodes were pooled and cells sorted by CD4, CD8alpha, NKG2D, NKG2ACE and more. Extracted from the samples, RNA was reverse transcribed into cDNA to serve as the sequencing template. The table came from immunoSEQ multiplex PCR; TCRdb's copy has only in-frame clones and leaves some out. This sample carries about 19,000 clones, none of them present only once. This clone was counted ten times or more. Its antigen is unknown. Mouse germline and gene names are used. Study-level points and caveats: Although TCR sharing was seen in mice, sharing across patients was less clear, possibly for HLA-related reasons. Lesional tissue from the scalp (especially in alopecia totalis/universalis) showed higher clonality than normal scalp.

Sample: CD8+ T cells sorted from a lymph node. The origin of this receptor is a C3H/HeJ mouse with alopecia areata. MHC haplotype: H2-k.

Incomplete CDR3 DNA: TGTGCCTGGAGTCTGCGTCAAAAC. It codes for CAWSLRQN. The entire CDR3 protein is CAWSLRQNTLYF. The rearrangement links TRBV31 to TRBJ2-4, with unresolved D. The read terminates 4 residues before the CDR3 end, so the remaining end is supplied by the germline J gene. CDR1 and CDR2 (germline): GKSSPN, SITVG. Trimming shortened V by 0 bases and J by 1 base, and 2 bases separated the two germline ends. CDR3 length: 12 residues.